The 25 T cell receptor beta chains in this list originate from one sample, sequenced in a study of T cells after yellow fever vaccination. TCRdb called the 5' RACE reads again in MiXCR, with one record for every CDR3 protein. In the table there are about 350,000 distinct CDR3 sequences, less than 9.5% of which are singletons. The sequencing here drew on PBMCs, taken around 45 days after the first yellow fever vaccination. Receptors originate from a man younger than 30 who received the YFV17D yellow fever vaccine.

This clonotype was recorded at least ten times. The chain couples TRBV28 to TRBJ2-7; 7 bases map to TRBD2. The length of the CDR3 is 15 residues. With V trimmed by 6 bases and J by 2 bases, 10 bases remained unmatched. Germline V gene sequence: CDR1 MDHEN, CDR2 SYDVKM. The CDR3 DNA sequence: TGTGCCAGCAGCGTCGACGGGGGGTACGCCTACGAGCAGTACGTC. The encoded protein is CASSVDGGYAYEQYV.

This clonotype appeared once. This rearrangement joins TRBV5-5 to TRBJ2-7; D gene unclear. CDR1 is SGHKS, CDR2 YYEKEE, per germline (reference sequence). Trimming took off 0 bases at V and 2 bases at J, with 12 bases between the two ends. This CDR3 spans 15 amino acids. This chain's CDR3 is CASSLEDQATYEQYV. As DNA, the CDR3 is TGTGCCAGCAGCTTGGAGGACCAGGCCACCTACGAGCAGTACGTC.

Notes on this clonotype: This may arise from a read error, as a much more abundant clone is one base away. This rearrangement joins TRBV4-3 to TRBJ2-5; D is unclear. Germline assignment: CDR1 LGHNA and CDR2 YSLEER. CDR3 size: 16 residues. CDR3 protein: CATSRNSRASQETQYF. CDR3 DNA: TGCGCCACCAGCCGGAATTCCCGGGCCTCGCAAGAGACCCAGTACTTC.

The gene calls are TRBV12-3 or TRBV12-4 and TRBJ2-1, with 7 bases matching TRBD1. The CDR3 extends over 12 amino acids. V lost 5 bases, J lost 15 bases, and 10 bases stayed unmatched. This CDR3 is CASSPTDRVVFF. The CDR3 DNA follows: TGTGCCAGCAGTCCAACCGACAGGGTAGTGTTCTTC.

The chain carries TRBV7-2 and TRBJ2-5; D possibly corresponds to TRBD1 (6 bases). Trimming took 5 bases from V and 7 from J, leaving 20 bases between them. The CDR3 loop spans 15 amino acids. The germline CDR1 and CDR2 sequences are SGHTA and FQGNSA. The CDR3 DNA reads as TGTGCCAGCAGCCTTGGAACTGGAGCCAGGGGGACCCAGTACTTC. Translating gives CASSLGTGARGTQYF.

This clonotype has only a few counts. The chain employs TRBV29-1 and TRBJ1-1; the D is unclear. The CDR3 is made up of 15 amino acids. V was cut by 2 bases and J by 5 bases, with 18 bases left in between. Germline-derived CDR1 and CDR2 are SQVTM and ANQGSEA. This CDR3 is CSVEIFSTGRTEAFF. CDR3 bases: TGCAGCGTTGAAATCTTTAGTACCGGGAGGACTGAAGCTTTCTTT. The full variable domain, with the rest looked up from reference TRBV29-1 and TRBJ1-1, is SAVISQKPSRDICQRGTSLTIQCQVDSQVTMMFWYRQQPGQSLTLIATANQGSEATYESGFVIDKFPISRPNLTFSTLTVSNMSPEDSSIYLCSVEIFSTGRTEAFFGQGTRLTVV.

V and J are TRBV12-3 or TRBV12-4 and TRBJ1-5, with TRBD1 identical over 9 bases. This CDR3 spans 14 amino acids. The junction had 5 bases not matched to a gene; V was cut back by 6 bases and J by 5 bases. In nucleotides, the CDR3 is TGTGCCAGCAGGGTGACAGGGGGTTATCAGCCCCAGCATTTT. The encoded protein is CASRVTGGYQPQHF.

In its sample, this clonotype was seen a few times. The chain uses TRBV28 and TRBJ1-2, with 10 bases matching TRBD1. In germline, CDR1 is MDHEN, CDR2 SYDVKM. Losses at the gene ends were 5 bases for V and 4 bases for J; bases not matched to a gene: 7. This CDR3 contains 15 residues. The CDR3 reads CASSLLGQGIYGYTF. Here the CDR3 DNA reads TGTGCCAGCAGTCTCCTGGGACAGGGGATCTATGGCTACACCTTC.

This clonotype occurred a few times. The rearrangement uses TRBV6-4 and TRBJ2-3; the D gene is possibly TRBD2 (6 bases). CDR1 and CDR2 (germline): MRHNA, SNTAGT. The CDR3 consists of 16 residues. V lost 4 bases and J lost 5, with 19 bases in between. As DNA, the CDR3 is TGTGCCAGCAGTGCTTCCGGGACTCTTAGGAGAGATACGCAGTATTTT. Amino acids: CASSASGTLRRDTQYF.

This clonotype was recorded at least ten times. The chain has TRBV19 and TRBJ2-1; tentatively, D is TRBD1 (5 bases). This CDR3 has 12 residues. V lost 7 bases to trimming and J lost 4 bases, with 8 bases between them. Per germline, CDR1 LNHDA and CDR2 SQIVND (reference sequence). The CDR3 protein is CASMAGYNEQFF. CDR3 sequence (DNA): TGTGCCAGTATGGCAGGGTACAATGAGCAGTTCTTC.

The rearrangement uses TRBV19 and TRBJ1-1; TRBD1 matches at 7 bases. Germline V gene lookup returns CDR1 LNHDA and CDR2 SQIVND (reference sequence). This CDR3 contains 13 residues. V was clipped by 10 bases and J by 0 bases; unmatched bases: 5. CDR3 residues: CATSTGLNTEAFF. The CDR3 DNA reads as TGTGCCACTTCGACAGGGTTGAACACTGAAGCTTTCTTT. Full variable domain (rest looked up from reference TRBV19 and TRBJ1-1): DGGITQSPKYLFRKEGQNVTLSCEQNLNHDAMYWYRQDPGQGLRLIYYSQIVNDFQKGDIAEGYSVSREKKESFPLTVTSAQKNPTAFYLCATSTGLNTEAFFGQGTRLTVV.

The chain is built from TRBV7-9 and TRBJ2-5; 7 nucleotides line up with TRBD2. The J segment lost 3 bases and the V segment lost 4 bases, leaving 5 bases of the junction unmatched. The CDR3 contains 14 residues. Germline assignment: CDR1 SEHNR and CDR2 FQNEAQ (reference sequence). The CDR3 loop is CASSSSGTKETQYF. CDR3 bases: TGTGCCAGCAGCTCATCAGGGACTAAAGAGACCCAGTACTTC.

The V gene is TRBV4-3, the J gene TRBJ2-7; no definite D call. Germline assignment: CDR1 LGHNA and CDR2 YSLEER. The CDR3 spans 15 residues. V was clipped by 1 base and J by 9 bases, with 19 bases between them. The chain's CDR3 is CASSQAPMETGRQYV. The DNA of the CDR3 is TGCGCCAGCAGCCAAGCCCCAATGGAAACCGGTCGGCAGTACGTC.

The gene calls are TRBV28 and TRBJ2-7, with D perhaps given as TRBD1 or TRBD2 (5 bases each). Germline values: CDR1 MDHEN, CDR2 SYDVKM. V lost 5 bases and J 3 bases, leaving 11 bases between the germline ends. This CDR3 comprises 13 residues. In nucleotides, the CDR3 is TGTGCCAGCAGTCTACGGGACGGCTACGAGCAGTACTTC. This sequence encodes CASSLRDGYEQYF.

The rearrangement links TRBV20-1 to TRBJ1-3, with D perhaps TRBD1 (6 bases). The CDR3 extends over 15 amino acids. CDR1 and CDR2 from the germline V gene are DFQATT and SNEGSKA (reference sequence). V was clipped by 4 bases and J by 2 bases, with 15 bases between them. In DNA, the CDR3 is TGCAGTGCTACGAACCCTAGGGGGACTGGAAACACCATATATTTT. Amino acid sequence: CSATNPRGTGNTIYF.

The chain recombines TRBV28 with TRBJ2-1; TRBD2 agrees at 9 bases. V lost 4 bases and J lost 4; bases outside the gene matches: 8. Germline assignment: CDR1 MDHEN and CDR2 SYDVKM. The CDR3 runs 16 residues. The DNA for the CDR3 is TGTGCCAGCAGTTCCGCGAGCGGGGGGAAATACAATGAGCAGTTCTTC. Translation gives CASSSASGGKYNEQFF.

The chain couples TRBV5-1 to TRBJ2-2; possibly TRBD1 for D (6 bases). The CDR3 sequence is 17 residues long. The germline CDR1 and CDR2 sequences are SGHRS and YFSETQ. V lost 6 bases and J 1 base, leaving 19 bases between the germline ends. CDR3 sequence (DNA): TGCGCCAGCACCCTTGGTTGGGACACAAAGAACACCGGGGAGCTGTTTTTT. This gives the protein CASTLGWDTKNTGELFF.

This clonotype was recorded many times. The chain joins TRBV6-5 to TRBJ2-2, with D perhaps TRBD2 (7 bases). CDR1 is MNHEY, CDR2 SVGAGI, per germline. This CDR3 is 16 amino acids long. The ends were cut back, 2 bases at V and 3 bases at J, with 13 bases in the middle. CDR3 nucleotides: TGTGCCAGCAGTTACGAGGGGGGGGCCGACACCGGGGAGCTGTTTTTT. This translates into CASSYEGGADTGELFF.

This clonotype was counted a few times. The CDR3 coding sequence is TGTGCCAGCAGCTGGCAGAATTCACCCCTCCACTTT. This sequence encodes CASSWQNSPLHF. The rearrangement joins TRBV7-2 to TRBJ1-6, with unresolved D. V lost 4 bases, J lost 7 bases, and 5 bases lay in between. CDR3 length equals 12 residues. Germline values: CDR1 SGHTA, CDR2 FQGNSA. The variable domain in full, with the rest retrieved from reference TRBV7-2 and TRBJ1-6, is GAGVSQSPSNKVTEKGKDVELRCDPISGHTALYWYRQSLGQGLEFLIYFQGNSAPDKSGLPSDRFSAERTGGSVSTLTIQRTQQEDSAVYLCASSWQNSPLHFGNGTRLTVT.

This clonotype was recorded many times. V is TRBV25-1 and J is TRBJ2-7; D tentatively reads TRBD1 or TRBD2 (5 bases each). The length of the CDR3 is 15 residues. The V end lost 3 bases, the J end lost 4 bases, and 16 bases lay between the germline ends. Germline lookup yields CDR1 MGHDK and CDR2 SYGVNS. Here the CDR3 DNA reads TGTGCCAGCAGTGATACCGGGACCGGCGGGTACGAGCAGTACTTC. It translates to CASSDTGTGGYEQYF.

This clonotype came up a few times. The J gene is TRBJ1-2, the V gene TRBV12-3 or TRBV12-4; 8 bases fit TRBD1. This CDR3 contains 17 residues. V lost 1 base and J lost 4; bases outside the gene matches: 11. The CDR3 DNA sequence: TGTGCCAGCAGTTTAGTTGGCAGGGGGCTTGGGGGCTATGGCTACACCTTC. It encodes CASSLVGRGLGGYGYTF.

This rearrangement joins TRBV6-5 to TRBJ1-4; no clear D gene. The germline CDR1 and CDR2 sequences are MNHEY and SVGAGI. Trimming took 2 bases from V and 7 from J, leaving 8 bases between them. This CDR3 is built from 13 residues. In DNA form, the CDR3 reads TGTGCCAGCAGTTACGGAGGTGCTGAAAAACTGTTTTTT. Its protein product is CASSYGGAEKLFF.

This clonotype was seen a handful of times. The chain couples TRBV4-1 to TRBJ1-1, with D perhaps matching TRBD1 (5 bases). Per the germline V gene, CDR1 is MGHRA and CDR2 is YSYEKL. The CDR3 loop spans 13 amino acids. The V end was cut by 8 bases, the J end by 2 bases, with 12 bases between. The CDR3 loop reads CASGGRSNTEAFF. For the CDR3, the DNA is TGCGCCAGCGGGGGACGGAGCAACACTGAAGCTTTCTTT.

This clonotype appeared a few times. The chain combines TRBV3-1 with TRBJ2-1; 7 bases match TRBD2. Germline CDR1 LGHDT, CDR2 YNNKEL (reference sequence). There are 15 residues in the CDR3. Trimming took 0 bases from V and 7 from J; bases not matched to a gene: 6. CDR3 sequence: CASSQESLAVNEQFF. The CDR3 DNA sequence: TGTGCCAGCAGCCAAGAGAGTCTAGCGGTGAATGAGCAGTTCTTC.

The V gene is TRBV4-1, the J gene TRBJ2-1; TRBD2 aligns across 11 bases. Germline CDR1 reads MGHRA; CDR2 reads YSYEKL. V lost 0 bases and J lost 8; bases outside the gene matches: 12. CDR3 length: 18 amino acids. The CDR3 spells CASSQDRISGGAGDEQFF. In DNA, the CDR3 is TGCGCCAGCAGCCAAGATAGAATTAGCGGGGGGGCCGGCGATGAGCAGTTCTTC.